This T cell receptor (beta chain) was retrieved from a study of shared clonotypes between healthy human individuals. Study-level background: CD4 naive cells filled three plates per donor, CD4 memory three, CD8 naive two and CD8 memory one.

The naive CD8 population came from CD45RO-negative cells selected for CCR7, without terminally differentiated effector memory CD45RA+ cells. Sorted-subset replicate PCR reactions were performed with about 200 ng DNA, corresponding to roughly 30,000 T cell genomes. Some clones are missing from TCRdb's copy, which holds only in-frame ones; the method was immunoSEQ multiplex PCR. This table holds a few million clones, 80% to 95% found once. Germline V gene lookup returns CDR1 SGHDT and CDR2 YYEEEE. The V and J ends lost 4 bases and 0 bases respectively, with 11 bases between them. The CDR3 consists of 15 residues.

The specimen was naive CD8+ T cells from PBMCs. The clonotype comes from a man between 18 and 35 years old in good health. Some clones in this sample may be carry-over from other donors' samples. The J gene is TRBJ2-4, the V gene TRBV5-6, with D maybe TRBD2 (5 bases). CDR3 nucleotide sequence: TGTGCCAGCAGCCCGGGGTGGGGAGCCAAAAACATTCAGTACTTC. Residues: CASSPGWGAKNIQYF.